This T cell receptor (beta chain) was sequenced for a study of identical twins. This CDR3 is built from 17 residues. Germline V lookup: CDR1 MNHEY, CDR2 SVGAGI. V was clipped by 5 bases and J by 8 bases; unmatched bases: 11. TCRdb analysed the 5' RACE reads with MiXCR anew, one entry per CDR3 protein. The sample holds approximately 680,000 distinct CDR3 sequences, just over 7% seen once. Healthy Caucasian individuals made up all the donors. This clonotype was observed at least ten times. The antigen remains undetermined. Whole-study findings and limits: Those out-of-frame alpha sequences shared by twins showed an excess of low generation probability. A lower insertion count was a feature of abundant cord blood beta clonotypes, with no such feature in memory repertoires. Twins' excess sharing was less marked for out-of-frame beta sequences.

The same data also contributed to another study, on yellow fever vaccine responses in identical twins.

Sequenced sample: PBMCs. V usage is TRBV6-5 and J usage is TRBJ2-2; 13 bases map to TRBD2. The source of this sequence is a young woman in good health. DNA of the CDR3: TGTGCCAGCAGTCTACTATGGACTAGCGGGAGTATAGGGGAGCTGTTTTTT. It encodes CASSLLWTSGSIGELFF.